The entry below gives a single T cell receptor beta chain sequence along with its context. The germline V gene encodes CDR1 MNHNY and CDR2 SVGAGI (reference sequence). CDR3 size: 16 residues. Trimming stripped 0 bases from V and 6 bases from J, with 17 bases between. This specimen comes from a study of blood T cells in healthy people across ages. A sample-barcoded 5' primer and a J-beta primer mix were used in a second PCR of roughly 7 to 12 cycles. TCRdb redid the calling of the 5' RACE reads with MiXCR, one entry per CDR3 protein. The sample records hundreds of thousands of distinct CDR3 sequences, about 49% being singletons.

This chain joins TRBV6-6 and TRBJ2-5, with D maybe TRBD2 (5 bases). The receptor was derived from a man between 60 and 75 years old in good health. Source material: blood. CDR3 loop: CASSYSARTSGKTQYF. DNA for the CDR3: TGTGCCAGCAGTTACTCGGCGCGGACCTCCGGGAAGACCCAGTACTTC.